This TCR beta chain was recovered during a study of blood T cell repertoires in COVID-19. Across the whole study: COVID-19 samples, acute and convalescent, were from the United States, Italy and Spain. T cells, B-cell-depleted T cells, or PBMCs supplied cDNA or gDNA.

Produced via immunoSEQ multiplex PCR; TCRdb's table is partial and in-frame only. The sample contains roughly 420,000 clones, around 87% of which appear only once. The germline V gene encodes CDR1 MDHEN and CDR2 SYDVKM. The V and J ends lost 4 bases and 6 bases, in that order; junction bases with no gene match: 11. This CDR3 spans 15 amino acids. All enrollees were about 18 to 100 years old and from roughly 22 US areas. Membership in each cohort depended on participant-reported clinical history. The sequencing input was PBMCs or T cells enriched from blood (not recorded which). The TCR comes from a woman in her twenties or thirties with acute COVID-19. The chain combines TRBV28 with TRBJ2-7; 8 bases map to TRBD2. CDR3 DNA: TGTGCCAGCAGTTCGAGCTTTGGGACTAGGGGCGAGCAGTACTTC. It yields the protein CASSSSFGTRGEQYF.